The next 6 T cell receptor beta chains were all read from a single sample in a study of cytomegalovirus exposure and HLA in healthy donors. The PCR used 60 Vbeta and 13 Jbeta primers. Produced via immunoSEQ multiplex PCR; TCRdb's table is partial and in-frame only. The sample lists fewer than 45,000 clones, 68% occurring once. The sample taken for sequencing was PBMCs. The receptors originated from a man aged 35 to 55 in good health and CMV-seronegative.

The rearrangement joins TRBV6-1 to TRBJ2-5; the match to TRBD2 covers 12 bases. This CDR3 region has 16 residues. Trimming removed 1 base from V and 0 bases from J; junction bases left unmatched: 0. The germline V gene encodes CDR1 MNHNS and CDR2 SASEGT. CDR3 in amino acids: CASSEGTSGNQETQYF. The CDR3 DNA reads as TGTGCCAGCAGTGAAGGGACTAGCGGGAACCAAGAGACCCAGTACTTC.

V gene TRBV7-8 combines with J gene TRBJ2-1, with D tentatively TRBD2 (5 bases). This CDR3 is built from 15 residues. CDR1 and CDR2 (germline): SGHVS, FQNEAQ. Deletions cut 6 bases from V and 10 bases from J, with 22 bases between. CDR3 nucleotide sequence: TGTGCCAGCAGTAACGGACTGCTTGGCGGTGGGGAGCAGTTCTTC. It codes for CASSNGLLGGGEQFF.

V gene TRBV7-2 combines with J gene TRBJ1-1; D gene ambiguous. Germline assignment: CDR1 SGHTA and CDR2 FQGNSA. Trimming cost V 1 base and J 8 bases, with 5 bases left between them. CDR3 length equals 11 residues. The CDR3 protein is CASSLGQEAFF. The DNA for the CDR3 is TGTGCCAGCAGCTTAGGACAAGAAGCTTTCTTT.

The genes are TRBV30 and TRBJ2-7; 10 bases fit TRBD1. V shed 0 bases and J 2 bases; nucleotides not matched to a gene: 4. Per the germline V gene, CDR1 is GTSNPN and CDR2 is SVGIG (reference sequence). CDR3 length equals 15 residues. CDR3: CAWSVRDRGTYEQYF. CDR3 DNA sequence: TGTGCCTGGAGTGTACGGGACAGGGGTACCTACGAGCAGTACTTC.

J is TRBJ2-7 and V is TRBV5-1; D is perhaps TRBD1 (6 bases). Trimming took 4 bases from V and 2 from J, leaving 16 bases between them. The CDR3 runs 15 residues. Germline loops: CDR1 SGHRS, CDR2 YFSETQ. The CDR3 is CASSPRRDKPYEQYF. CDR3 bases: TGCGCCAGCAGCCCACGCCGGGACAAGCCCTACGAGCAGTACTTC. The entire variable domain, with the rest obtained from reference TRBV5-1 and TRBJ2-7, is as follows: KAGVTQTPRYLIKTRGQQVTLSCSPISGHRSVSWYQQTPGQGLQFLFEYFSETQRNKGNFPGRFSGRQFSNSRSEMNVSTLELGDSALYLCASSPRRDKPYEQYFGPGTRLTVT.

The chain combines TRBV6-6 with TRBJ2-2; 8 bases are a match to TRBD2. Germline V gives CDR1 MNHNY, CDR2 SVGAGI (reference sequence). The J segment lost 1 base and the V segment lost 6 bases, leaving 4 bases of the junction unmatched. The CDR3 totals 15 residues. CDR3 amino acids: CASRLLAVNTGELFF. The DNA of the CDR3 is TGTGCCAGCAGGTTACTAGCGGTGAACACCGGGGAGCTGTTTTTT.